A selection of T cell receptor beta chains follows, all from one sample in a study of preoperative IRX-2 immunotherapy in early breast cancer. TCRdb keeps only in-frame clones here, not all; method: immunoSEQ multiplex PCR. The sample lists roughly 34,000 clones, around 92% occurring once. Specimen: tumor tissue, collected after IRX-2 immunotherapy. The source is a human donor with breast cancer. The CDR3 runs from the conserved cysteine through the conserved F or W. The D gene is left open where the match is weak. A clone size is listed for some rows: how often the clone was seen (once, few, many), or a class if it is expanded.

V	D	size	length	J	CDR3	DNA
TRBV23-1	.	.	13	TRBJ1-6	CASSQGFNSPLHF	TGCGCCAGCAGTCAGGGATTTAATTCACCCCTCCACTTT
TRBV7-7	.	.	17	TRBJ2-2	CASSLKSRKFVTGELFF	TGTGCCAGCAGCTTAAAGTCCCGTAAGTTCGTGACCGGGGAGCTGTTTTTT
TRBV6-8	.	.	13	TRBJ1-2	CASSKDSNYGYTF	TGTGCCAGCAGCAAAGACTCTAACTATGGCTACACCTTC
TRBV6-8	.	.	13	TRBJ1-2	CASSYGHPYGYTF	TGTGCCAGCAGTTACGGCCACCCCTATGGCTACACCTTC
TRBV1	.	.	17	TRBJ2-2	CASSQPKKGQGLWELFF	TGCGCCAGCAGCCAACCTAAGAAGGGACAGGGGCTGTGGGAGCTGTTTTTT
TRBV6-8	.	.	15	TRBJ1-2	CASSYWPGMVRGYTF	TGTGCCAGCAGTTACTGGCCGGGAATGGTGCGTGGCTACACCTTC
TRBV11-1	.	.	16	TRBJ1-1	CASSLAAGSLVTEAFF	TGTGCCAGCAGCTTGGCGGCAGGGAGTCTGGTCACTGAAGCTTTCTTT
TRBV18	.	.	16	TRBJ2-2	CASSPPGPANTGELFF	TGTGCCAGCTCACCACCCGGACCCGCGAACACCGGGGAGCTGTTTTTT
TRBV11-3	.	.	16	TRBJ2-5	CASSLEVALLQETQYF	TGTGCCAGCAGCCTTGAAGTAGCCCTTCTTCAAGAGACCCAGTACTTC
TRBV5-1	TRBD1	once	14	TRBJ2-2	CASDRGRNTGELFF	TGCGCCAGCGACAGGGGGCGGAACACCGGGGAGCTGTTTTTT
TRBV7-7	.	.	14	TRBJ1-1	CASSVDTGTTEAFF	TGTGCCAGCAGCGTGGACACGGGGACCACTGAAGCTTTCTTT
TRBV12-5	.	.	17	TRBJ2-1	CASGSNRTPWPYNEQFF	TGTGCTAGTGGTTCCAACCGGACCCCTTGGCCGTACAATGAGCAGTTCTTC
TRBV6-8	TRBD1	.	12	TRBJ2-3	CASGTATDTQYF	TGTGCCAGCGGGACAGCCACAGATACGCAGTATTTT
TRBV12-5	.	.	15	TRBJ1-3	CASGLWLTGKYPIYF	TGTGCTAGTGGTTTATGGCTTACTGGAAAGTACCCCATATATTTT
TRBV19	TRBD1	.	18	TRBJ1-5	CASSKLRQGDVWNQPQHF	TGTGCCAGTAGTAAACTACGGCAGGGGGATGTATGGAATCAGCCCCAGCATTTT
TRBV11-3	.	.	16	TRBJ2-1	CASSWIFGGVYNEQFF	TGTGCCAGCAGCTGGATTTTCGGGGGAGTCTACAATGAGCAGTTCTTC
TRBV18	TRBD1	few	14	TRBJ1-1	CASSPQGGNTEAFF	TGTGCCAGCTCACCCCAGGGGGGTAACACTGAAGCTTTCTTT
TRBV6-8	TRBD1	.	14	TRBJ1-1	CASSAGQGNTEAFF	TGTGCCAGCAGTGCCGGACAGGGGAACACTGAAGCTTTCTTT
TRBV15	TRBD2	once	18	TRBJ2-3	CATSRGKTSGASTDTQYF	TGTGCCACCAGCAGAGGGAAGACTAGCGGGGCTAGCACAGATACGCAGTATTTT
TRBV19	TRBD1	.	16	TRBJ1-5	CASSTMTGGFGQPQHF	TGTGCCAGTAGTACGATGACAGGGGGCTTTGGTCAGCCCCAGCATTTT
TRBV11-3	.	.	14	TRBJ2-3	CASSWDQSTDTQYF	TGTGCCAGCAGCTGGGACCAGAGCACAGATACGCAGTATTTT
TRBV18	TRBD2	.	16	TRBJ2-1	CASSPAGTSLLNEQFF	TGTGCCAGCTCACCAGCCGGGACTAGCCTTTTAAATGAGCAGTTCTTC
TRBV15	.	.	14	TRBJ1-2	CATSRAGSNYGYTF	TGTGCCACCAGCAGAGCGGGGTCTAACTATGGCTACACCTTC
TRBV19	.	.	18	TRBJ1-6	CASSIPARGQGWNSPLHF	TGTGCCAGTAGTATTCCCGCTCGAGGGCAGGGATGGAATTCACCCCTCCACTTT
TRBV30	TRBD2	.	16	TRBJ2-1	CAWSLKGLVSWNEQFF	TGTGCCTGGAGTCTCAAGGGACTAGTATCCTGGAATGAGCAGTTCTTC
TRBV7-8	.	.	13	TRBJ2-5	CASSPPSEETQYF	TGTGCCAGCAGCCCGCCCTCCGAAGAGACCCAGTACTTC
TRBV6-8	.	once	15	TRBJ1-1	CASSYLGAVNTEAFF	TGTGCCAGCAGTTACTTGGGCGCAGTGAACACTGAAGCTTTCTTT
TRBV11-3	TRBD1	few	17	TRBJ1-1	CASILSGTGAMNTEAFF	TGTGCCAGCATCTTAAGCGGGACAGGAGCTATGAACACTGAAGCTTTCTTT
TRBV15	.	.	14	TRBJ2-7	CATSRGGNSYEQYF	TGTGCCACCAGCAGAGGGGGGAACTCCTACGAGCAGTACTTC
TRBV6-8	.	.	17	TRBJ2-7	CASSRTYPTGGTYEQYF	TGTGCCAGCAGTCGAACCTACCCCACGGGGGGCACCTACGAGCAGTACTTC
TRBV6-8	TRBD1	once	14	TRBJ2-1	CASSYGTGHNEQFF	TGTGCCAGCAGTTACGGGACAGGGCACAATGAGCAGTTCTTC
TRBV6-8	.	.	14	TRBJ1-5	CASRAGAARRPQHF	TGTGCCAGCAGAGCGGGGGCGGCTCGTAGGCCCCAGCATTTT
TRBV6-8	.	.	17	TRBJ2-2	CASSYPDGGLNTGELFF	TGTGCCAGCAGTTATCCGGATGGTGGGCTTAACACCGGGGAGCTGTTTTTT
TRBV11-3	TRBD1	.	15	TRBJ1-1	CASSFTGGDGTEAFF	TGTGCCAGCAGCTTTACAGGGGGAGATGGCACTGAAGCTTTCTTT
TRBV6-8	.	.	15	TRBJ2-2	CASSYLDGNTGELFF	TGTGCCAGCAGTTACCTCGACGGGAACACCGGGGAGCTGTTTTTT
TRBV14	.	.	14	TRBJ1-2	CASSRLDTPYGYTF	TGTGCCAGCAGCCGCCTTGACACTCCCTATGGCTACACCTTC
TRBV11-3	TRBD1	.	15	TRBJ1-4	CASSPQGVHNEKLFF	TGTGCCAGCAGCCCCCAGGGGGTCCATAATGAAAAACTGTTTTTT
TRBV5-1	TRBD1	.	16	TRBJ1-4	CASSLLTGATNEKLFF	TGCGCCAGCAGCTTGCTGACAGGGGCAACTAATGAAAAACTGTTTTTT
TRBV23-1	.	once	13	TRBJ1-4	CASSREFNEKLFF	TGCGCCAGCAGCCGGGAGTTTAATGAAAAACTGTTTTTT
TRBV28	.	.	16	TRBJ1-1	CASRPPPGAGNTEAFF	TGTGCCAGCAGGCCTCCCCCGGGGGCGGGGAACACTGAAGCTTTCTTT
TRBV6-8	.	.	14	TRBJ2-2	CASSVDGSNGELFF	TGTGCCAGCAGTGTAGACGGGAGCAACGGGGAGCTGTTTTTT
TRBV19	.	.	16	TRBJ1-1	CASSPKGLGQISEAFF	TGTGCCAGTAGCCCCAAAGGATTGGGGCAGATTTCTGAAGCTTTCTTT
TRBV28	.	few	13	TRBJ2-5	CASSLATGETQYF	TGTGCCAGCAGTTTAGCAACGGGAGAGACCCAGTACTTC